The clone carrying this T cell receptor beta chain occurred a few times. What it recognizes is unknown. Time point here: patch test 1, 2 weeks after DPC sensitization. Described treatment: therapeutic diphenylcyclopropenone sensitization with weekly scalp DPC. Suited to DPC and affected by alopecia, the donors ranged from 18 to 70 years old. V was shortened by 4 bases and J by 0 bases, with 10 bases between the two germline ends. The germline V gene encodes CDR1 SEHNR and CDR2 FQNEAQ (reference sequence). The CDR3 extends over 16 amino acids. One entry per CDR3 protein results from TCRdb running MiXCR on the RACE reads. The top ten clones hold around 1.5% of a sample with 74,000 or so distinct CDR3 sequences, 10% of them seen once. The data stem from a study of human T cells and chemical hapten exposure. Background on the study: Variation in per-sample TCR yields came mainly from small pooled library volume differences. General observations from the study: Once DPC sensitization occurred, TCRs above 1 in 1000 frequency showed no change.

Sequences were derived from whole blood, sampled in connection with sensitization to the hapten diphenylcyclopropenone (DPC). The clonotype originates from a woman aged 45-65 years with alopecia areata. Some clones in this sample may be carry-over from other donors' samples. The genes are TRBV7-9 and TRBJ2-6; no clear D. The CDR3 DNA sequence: TGTGCCAGCAGCTCCACCACCCCCTCTGGGGCCAACGTCCTGACTTTC. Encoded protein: CASSSTTPSGANVLTF. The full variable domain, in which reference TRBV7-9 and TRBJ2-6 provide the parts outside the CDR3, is DTGVSQNPRHKITKRGQNVTFRCDPISEHNRLYWYRQTLGQGPEFLTYFQNEAQLEKSRLLSDRFSAERPKGSFSTLEIQRTEQGDSAMYLCASSSTTPSGANVLTFGAGSRLTVL.